Below are 5 T cell receptor beta chains sequenced from a single sample in a study of Ad26.COV2.S vaccination and SARS-CoV-2 variants. Indicated treatment: around 19 received Ad26.COV2.S at low or high dose, single or two shots; several received placebo; per-sample allocation not given. Specimen acquisition occurred on day 63 following the initial vaccine or placebo injection. TCRdb's table, derived via immunoSEQ multiplex PCR, lists solely in-frame clones and lacks some. The top ten clones hold about 6.4% of a sample with 300,000 to 350,000 clones, about 88% of them seen once. Sequenced material: peripheral blood, taken in a trial of Ad26.COV2.S vaccine versus placebo. The receptors were sampled from a person between 18 and 65 years old who received the Ad26.COV2.S COVID-19 vaccine or a placebo.

The chain joins TRBV9 to TRBJ2-3; D is possibly TRBD1 (7 bases). The germline V gene has CDR1 SGDLS and CDR2 YYNGEE. The CDR3 consists of 15 residues. The germline V and J ends were trimmed by 5 bases and 3 bases, with 16 bases remaining between them. The CDR3 is CASRSGGYPTDTQYF. The CDR3 DNA reads as TGTGCCAGCAGATCAGGGGGGTATCCGACAGATACGCAGTATTTT.

The rearrangement joins TRBV5-1 to TRBJ1-1, with D possibly matching TRBD1 (6 bases). The ends were cut back, 1 base at V and 10 bases at J, with 17 bases in the middle. The germline CDR1 and CDR2 sequences are SGHRS and YFSETQ. This CDR3 region has 14 residues. For the CDR3, the DNA is TGCGCCAGCAGCTTGTTTCTGACAGGCGGACCAGCTTTCTTT. Amino acid sequence: CASSLFLTGGPAFF.

V gene TRBV5-4 combines with J gene TRBJ2-7; D call uncertain. This CDR3 has 14 amino acids. Germline V CDR1 and CDR2: SGHNT, YYREEE (reference sequence). The V end was cut by 3 bases, the J end by 0 bases, with 10 bases between. The CDR3, as DNA: TGTGCCAGCAGCTACCAGGAATACTCCTACGAGCAGTACTTC. Translated: CASSYQEYSYEQYF.

This chain joins TRBV4-3 and TRBJ1-2, with D maybe TRBD1 (6 bases). Germline CDR1 is LGHNA and CDR2 is YSLEER. V shed 0 bases and J shed 6 bases, with 17 bases lying between them. The CDR3 covers 16 residues. The CDR3 protein is CASSQDWSRGTDGYTF. The CDR3 DNA sequence: TGCGCCAGCAGCCAAGATTGGAGCAGGGGTACGGATGGCTACACCTTC.

The chain carries TRBV4-3 and TRBJ2-2, with 11 bases identical to TRBD2. Trimming took 8 bases from V and 2 from J; bases not matched to a gene: 13. The CDR3 loop spans 18 amino acids. Germline CDR1 and CDR2: LGHNA and YSLEER. In DNA form, the CDR3 reads TGCGCCAGCGGGGATCCGGGACTAGCGGAGCTTAACACCGGGGAGCTGTTTTTT. Its protein product is CASGDPGLAELNTGELFF.